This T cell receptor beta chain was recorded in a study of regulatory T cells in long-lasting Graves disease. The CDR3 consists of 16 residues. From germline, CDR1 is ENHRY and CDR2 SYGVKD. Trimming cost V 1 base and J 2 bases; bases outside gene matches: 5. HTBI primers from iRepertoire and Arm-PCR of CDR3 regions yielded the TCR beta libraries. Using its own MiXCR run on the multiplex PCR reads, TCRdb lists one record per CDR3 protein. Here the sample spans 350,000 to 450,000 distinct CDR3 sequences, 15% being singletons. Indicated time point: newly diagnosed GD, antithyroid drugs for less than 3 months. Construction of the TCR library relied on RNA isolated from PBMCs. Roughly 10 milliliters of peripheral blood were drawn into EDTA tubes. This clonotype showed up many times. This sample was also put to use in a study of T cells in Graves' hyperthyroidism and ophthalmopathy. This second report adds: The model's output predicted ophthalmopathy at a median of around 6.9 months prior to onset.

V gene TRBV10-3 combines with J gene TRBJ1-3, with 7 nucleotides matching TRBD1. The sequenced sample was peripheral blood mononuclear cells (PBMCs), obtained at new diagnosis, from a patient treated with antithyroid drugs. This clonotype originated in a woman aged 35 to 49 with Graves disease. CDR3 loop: CAISELRGRTGNTIYF. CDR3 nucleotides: TGTGCCATCAGTGAGTTAAGGGGGCGAACTGGAAACACCATATATTTT.